This TCR beta chain was retrieved from a study of T cells in Graves' hyperthyroidism and ophthalmopathy. In this sample, this clonotype turned up a few times. Antigen unknown. Regions amplified from RNA transcripts were the TCR beta CDR3 regions. During a first-round RT-PCR of the TCR CDR3, the HTBI primer set was used. TCRdb re-derived calls from the multiplex PCR reads in MiXCR, one entry per CDR3 protein. The data show approximately 520,000 distinct CDR3 sequences, approximately 24% seen once. Study-level results: Through a model of 13 V-J features, ophthalmopathy was separated from stable hyperthyroidism. Researchers found most expanded thyroid clonotypes above 0.001 in blood as well.

Germline-derived CDR1 and CDR2 are MGHRA and YSYEKL. Trimming removed 3 bases from V and 3 bases from J, with 12 bases in between. The CDR3 runs 15 residues. A Clinical Activity Score of at least 3, a NOSPECS grade of at least 4 and a duration under 3 months were recorded in the ophthalmopathy patients. Diagnosis relied on clinical symptoms, serum thyroxine and TRAb, thyroid ultrasound and orbital computed tomography. This TCR was recovered from a woman in her 30s with Graves' ophthalmopathy. This chain uses TRBV4-1 with TRBJ2-4; perhaps TRBD2 as D (6 bases). Sequenced material: blood. The CDR3 reads CASSQVEGDKNIQYF. The CDR3 nucleotides read TGCGCCAGCAGCCAGGTGGAGGGTGACAAAAACATTCAGTACTTC.